This entry lists 32 T cell receptor beta chains sequenced from one sample in a study of T cell responses to AZD1222 COVID-19 vaccine. Clones were sequenced by immunoSEQ multiplex PCR, and TCRdb holds only the in-frame ones, with some missing. This sample has under 150,000 clones, with around 90% found just once. The sequencing used peripheral blood, collected 28 days after the second AZD1222 dose. All receptors come from an adult who received the AZD1222 COVID-19 vaccine.

The V and J genes are TRBV12-3 or TRBV12-4 and TRBJ1-5, with 7 bases matching TRBD1. The CDR3 runs 12 residues. The ends lost 7 bases at V and 9 bases at J; junction bases unmatched: 6. The CDR3 nucleotides are TGTGCCAGCACCCAGACAGGGCTGCCCCAGCATTTT. It translates to CASTQTGLPQHF.

Turning to this clone: At one of its ends the junction is not consistent with the germline gene, which may arise from a read error. CDR3 amino acids: CASSFPSTGELFF. In nucleotides, the CDR3 is TGCGCCAGCAGCTTCCCCAGCACCGGGGAGCTTTTTTTT. This chain links TRBV5-1 with TRBJ2-2; the D gene is possibly TRBD2 (5 bases). Germline V gene sequence: CDR1 SGHRS, CDR2 YFSETQ. This CDR3 contains 13 residues.

The chain couples TRBV11-2 to TRBJ2-1; the D gene is possibly TRBD2 (5 bases). V lost 7 bases to trimming and J lost 7 bases, with 17 bases between them. The CDR3 contains 14 residues. Germline loops: CDR1 SGHAT, CDR2 FQNNGV. The CDR3 nucleotides read TGTGCCAGCACCCCAGGAGTCAGGAGGAATGAGCAGTTCTTC. This gives the protein CASTPGVRRNEQFF.

The chain combines TRBV6-1 with TRBJ1-5; D unclear. The CDR3 is 17 residues long. V lost 1 base to trimming and J lost 3 bases, with 16 bases between them. Germline CDR1 reads MNHNS; CDR2 reads SASEGT. The CDR3 loop reads CASSEVGGHGHNQPQHF. CDR3 coding DNA: TGTGCCAGCAGTGAAGTCGGAGGGCATGGCCACAATCAGCCCCAGCATTTT.

The chain employs TRBV14 and TRBJ1-2, with D unclear. Per germline, CDR1 SGHDN and CDR2 FVKESK. The CDR3 is made up of 14 amino acids. V lost 0 bases to trimming and J lost 8 bases, with 13 bases between them. DNA of the CDR3: TGTGCCAGCAGCCAAGAAAGTCGAGAAGGCGGCTACACCTTC. Translated: CASSQESREGGYTF.

This chain connects TRBV6-1 to TRBJ1-5; possible D gene TRBD1, 5 bases. This CDR3 is 17 amino acids long. With 0 bases removed from V and 4 bases from J, the gap between germline ends came to 16 bases. Germline loops: CDR1 MNHNS, CDR2 SASEGT. In DNA, the CDR3 is TGTGCCAGCAGTGAAGCGCGTGGGGGGTTAGGGAATCAGCCCCAGCATTTT. Protein product: CASSEARGGLGNQPQHF.

The rearrangement links TRBV12-3 or TRBV12-4 to TRBJ2-1; no clear D gene. V was shortened by 7 bases and J by 5 bases, with 3 bases between the two germline ends. This CDR3 has 10 residues. The CDR3 nucleotides read TGTGCCAGCAAAAACAATGAGCAGTTCTTC. As protein: CASKNNEQFF.

This clone has just one count. The chain carries TRBV15 and TRBJ1-2; D unclear. CDR1 and CDR2 from the germline V gene are LNHNV and YYDKDF (reference sequence). CDR3 length: 12 amino acids. The germline V and J ends were trimmed by 6 bases and 1 base, with 6 bases remaining between them. CDR3 DNA: TGTGCCACCAGTCTGAGTAACTATGGCTACACCTTC. Protein: CATSLSNYGYTF.

This clone was detected only once. The V gene is TRBV3-1 (or the pseudogene TRBV3-2), the J gene TRBJ1-1, with unresolved D. Germline-derived CDR1 and CDR2 are LGHDT and YNNKEL (reference sequence). V lost 2 bases and J lost 5, with 12 bases in between. The CDR3 length is 14 residues. This CDR3 reads CASSQHDPVTEAFF. Here the CDR3 DNA reads TGTGCCAGCAGCCAACACGACCCGGTGACTGAAGCTTTCTTT.

This chain uses TRBV5-1 with TRBJ2-4, with 12 bases lining up with TRBD2. Germline CDR1 SGHRS, CDR2 YFSETQ. There are 15 residues in the CDR3. The V gene end was trimmed by 0 bases and the J gene end by 8 bases; junction bases not matched to a gene: 3. CDR3 amino acids: CASSLGLAGVDIQYF. CDR3 nucleotides: TGCGCCAGCAGCTTGGGACTAGCGGGAGTAGACATTCAGTACTTC.

The chain links TRBV7-8 to TRBJ1-3, with D possibly matching TRBD1 (6 bases). This CDR3 has 17 residues. V was clipped by 1 base and J by 0 bases, with 13 bases between them. Germline loops: CDR1 SGHVS, CDR2 FQNEAQ. The CDR3 spells CASSLGGGGPSGNTIYF. CDR3 DNA sequence: TGTGCCAGCAGCTTAGGAGGGGGGGGCCCCTCTGGAAACACCATATATTTT.

This clone was seen once. The rearrangement uses TRBV5-1 and TRBJ2-7; TRBD1 might be the D (6 bases). CDR1 SGHRS and CDR2 YFSETQ come from the germline V gene. This CDR3 spans 15 amino acids. Trimming took 3 bases from V and 6 from J, leaving 19 bases between them. CDR3 coding DNA: TGCGCCAGCAGCTCCCGGGTAGGACAGTCAGGCGAGCAGTACTTC. Its translation is CASSSRVGQSGEQYF.

The J gene is TRBJ1-1, the V gene TRBV5-1; D uncertain. Trimming took off 1 base at V and 3 bases at J, with 10 bases between the two ends. CDR3 size: 14 residues. Germline V gives CDR1 SGHRS, CDR2 YFSETQ. In nucleotides, the CDR3 is TGCGCCAGCAGCTTGTTTCCGGGCGACACTGAAGCTTTCTTT. This translates into CASSLFPGDTEAFF.

This clone was counted between two and nine times. The rearrangement links TRBV9 to TRBJ2-2, with 9 bases that match TRBD2. J gave up 2 bases and V 5 bases, and 10 bases lay outside the gene matches. The V gene's germline CDR1 is SGDLS and CDR2 YYNGEE. The CDR3 spans 17 residues. CDR3 loop: CASSDTGTSQNTGELFF. The CDR3 coding sequence is TGTGCCAGCAGTGACACAGGGACTAGCCAAAACACCGGGGAGCTGTTTTTT.

The rearrangement joins TRBV10-3 to TRBJ1-2; no clear D gene. Germline CDR1 is ENHRY and CDR2 is SYGVKD. The V end lost 4 bases, the J end lost 4 bases, and 10 bases lay between the germline ends. The CDR3 sequence is 13 residues long. The CDR3 DNA is TGTGCCATCAGTGTCGGAATTGGCTATGGCTACACCTTC. Translation: CAISVGIGYGYTF.

The chain employs TRBV12-3 or TRBV12-4 and TRBJ2-7, with 7 bases lining up with TRBD1. V lost 3 bases, J lost 3 bases, and 2 bases stayed unmatched. There are 13 residues in the CDR3. CDR3 protein: CASSFDRVYEQYF. The CDR3 DNA reads TGTGCCAGCAGTTTTGACAGGGTCTACGAGCAGTACTTC.

This clone was recorded a few times. This chain joins TRBV7-9 and TRBJ2-2; D unclear. Trimming shortened V by 2 bases and J by 6 bases, and 16 bases separated the two germline ends. Germline CDR1 is SEHNR and CDR2 is FQNEAQ (reference sequence). The CDR3 covers 16 residues. In nucleotides, the CDR3 is TGTGCCAGCAGCTTACAACCCCTCCTTAGGGCCGGGGAGCTGTTTTTT. It translates to CASSLQPLLRAGELFF.

The V and J genes are TRBV5-8 and TRBJ1-1; D is ambiguous. Germline assignment: CDR1 SGHTS and CDR2 YDEGEE. The ends were cut back, 7 bases at V and 3 bases at J, with 10 bases in the middle. This CDR3 comprises 12 residues. CDR3 DNA sequence: TGTGCCAGCGGCCAGTCTTACACTGAAGCTTTCTTT. Residues: CASGQSYTEAFF.

In its sample, this clone was seen a few times. The chain has TRBV12-5 and TRBJ1-2; D is unclear. The germline V and J ends were trimmed by 1 base and 2 bases, with 8 bases remaining between them. The CDR3 covers 14 residues. From germline, CDR1 is LGHNT and CDR2 FRNRAP. CDR3 in amino acids: CASGLGRLNYGYTF. The CDR3 DNA follows: TGTGCTAGTGGTTTGGGCAGGTTGAACTATGGCTACACCTTC.

As DNA, the CDR3 is TGCGCCAGCAGCTTGGCCGCCGGGGAGCTGTTTTTT. Amino acid sequence: CASSLAAGELFF. The genes are TRBV5-1 and TRBJ2-2, with D uncertain. Trimming removed 0 bases at V and 6 bases at J, with 3 bases between. Germline V CDR1 and CDR2: SGHRS, YFSETQ. The CDR3 is 12 residues long.

This sequence joins TRBV14 and TRBJ1-1, with D possibly being TRBD1 (6 bases). The V and J ends lost 0 bases and 2 bases respectively, with 34 bases between them. The CDR3 totals 23 residues. Per germline, CDR1 SGHDN and CDR2 FVKESK. CDR3 residues: CASSQDPEVQGLGFRGPNTEAFF. DNA for the CDR3: TGTGCCAGCAGCCAAGATCCAGAAGTACAGGGTCTAGGGTTTCGGGGCCCCAACACTGAAGCTTTCTTT. Filled out from reference TRBV14 and TRBJ1-1, the complete variable domain reads EAGVTQFPSHSVIEKGQTVTLRCDPISGHDNLYWYRRVMGKEIKFLLHFVKESKQDESGMPNNRFLAERTGGTYSTLKVQPAELEDSGVYFCASSQDPEVQGLGFRGPNTEAFFGQGTRLTVV.

This clone has only a few counts. This chain links TRBV2 with TRBJ2-2; 12 bases are shared with TRBD2. The V gene's germline CDR1 is SNHLY and CDR2 FYNNEI. This CDR3 region has 15 residues. V gave up 5 bases and J gave up 4 bases; unmatched junction bases: 2. The chain's CDR3 is CASSKTSGSTGELFF. The DNA of the CDR3 is TGTGCCAGCAGTAAGACTAGCGGGAGCACCGGGGAGCTGTTTTTT.

The genes are TRBV12-5 and TRBJ2-7; maybe TRBD1 (6 bases). CDR1 and CDR2 (germline): LGHNT, FRNRAP. The CDR3 spans 14 residues. V lost 1 base, J lost 6 bases, and 13 bases lay in between. CDR3 protein: CASGLADSFSEQYF. The CDR3 coding sequence is TGTGCTAGTGGTTTGGCGGACAGTTTTTCCGAGCAGTACTTC.

The gene calls are TRBV6-1 and TRBJ2-6; 7 bases agree with TRBD1. The CDR3 sequence is 18 residues long. J lost 0 bases, V lost 6 bases, and 11 bases had no gene match. Germline-derived CDR1 and CDR2 are MNHNS and SASEGT. CDR3 in amino acids: CASREWDSESSGANVLTF. CDR3 nucleotide sequence: TGTGCCAGCAGGGAATGGGACAGCGAAAGCTCTGGGGCCAACGTCCTGACTTTC.

This rearrangement joins TRBV2 to TRBJ1-1; D call uncertain. In germline, CDR1 is SNHLY, CDR2 FYNNEI. The CDR3 is made up of 14 amino acids. V lost 8 bases and J 5 bases, leaving 18 bases between the germline ends. In DNA form, the CDR3 reads TGTGCCAGCGATACCGCCGAGGGTGGGACTGAAGCTTTCTTT. Protein sequence: CASDTAEGGTEAFF.

The chain employs TRBV5-5 and TRBJ1-1; no definite D call. The CDR3 has 13 residues. CDR1 and CDR2 (germline): SGHKS, YYEKEE (reference sequence). The germline V and J ends were trimmed by 4 bases and 1 base, with 8 bases remaining between them. CDR3: CASSGLGNTEAFF. As DNA, the CDR3 is TGTGCCAGCAGCGGACTTGGGAACACTGAAGCTTTCTTT.

V is TRBV6-2 or TRBV6-3 and J is TRBJ2-6; D remains ambiguous. This CDR3 has 15 residues. Germline V gives CDR1 MNHEY, CDR2 SVGEGT. The V and J ends lost 5 bases and 0 bases respectively, with 8 bases between them. This chain's CDR3 is CASSPRPSGANVLTF. In nucleotides, the CDR3 is TGTGCCAGCAGTCCCCGCCCCTCTGGGGCCAACGTCCTGACTTTC.

V and J are TRBV10-1 and TRBJ2-1; 8 positions match TRBD2. CDR3 length equals 12 residues. Per the germline V gene, CDR1 is WNHNN and CDR2 is SYGVQD (reference sequence). J gave up 12 bases and V 6 bases, and 7 bases lay outside the gene matches. CDR3 region: CASSAREGRQFF. The CDR3 DNA sequence: TGCGCCAGCAGCGCCCGGGAGGGGAGGCAGTTCTTC.

The gene calls are TRBV28 and TRBJ1-5, with TRBD1 matching over 9 bases. Trimming cost V 5 bases and J 2 bases; bases outside gene matches: 10. The CDR3 length is 17 residues. Germline V CDR1 and CDR2: MDHEN, SYDVKM. CDR3 loop: CASSTTGQGYGNQPQHF. Written as DNA, the CDR3 is TGTGCCAGCAGTACTACGGGACAGGGTTATGGCAATCAGCCCCAGCATTTT.

The rearrangement links TRBV5-6 to TRBJ1-2; D unresolved. This CDR3 contains 11 residues. The V end was cut by 3 bases, the J end by 7 bases, with 7 bases between. CDR1 SGHDT and CDR2 YYEEEE come from the germline V gene. CDR3 loop: CASSYSIGYTF. CDR3 coding DNA: TGTGCCAGCAGCTATTCTATTGGCTACACCTTC.

The chain recombines TRBV5-1 with TRBJ1-6; D unclear. Germline V gene data show CDR1 as SGHRS and CDR2 as YFSETQ. This CDR3 has 13 amino acids. Trimming pared 6 bases from V and 7 bases from J, leaving 11 bases between. This CDR3 reads CASTDSGNSPLHF. The CDR3 DNA reads as TGCGCCAGCACTGATTCGGGGAATTCACCCCTCCACTTT.

The rearrangement uses TRBV19 and TRBJ1-2; D call uncertain. This CDR3 region has 12 residues. The V and J ends lost 7 bases and 3 bases respectively, with 9 bases between them. Germline assignment: CDR1 LNHDA and CDR2 SQIVND (reference sequence). The CDR3 region is CASTRTDYGYTF. DNA for the CDR3: TGTGCCAGTACAAGGACGGACTATGGCTACACCTTC.